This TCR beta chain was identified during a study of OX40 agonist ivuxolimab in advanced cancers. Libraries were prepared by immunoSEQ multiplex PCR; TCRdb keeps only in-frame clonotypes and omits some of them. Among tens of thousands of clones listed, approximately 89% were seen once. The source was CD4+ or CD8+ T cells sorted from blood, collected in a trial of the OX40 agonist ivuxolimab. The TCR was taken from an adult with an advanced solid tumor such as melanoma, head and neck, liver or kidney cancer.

The CDR3 DNA follows: TGTGCCAGCAGCTGGGGGGTAGACGATGAGCAGTTCTTC. It is translated as CASSWGVDDEQFF. The chain has TRBV5-6 and TRBJ2-1; maybe TRBD2 (6 bases). There are 13 residues in the CDR3. V shed 3 bases and J shed 8 bases, with 12 bases lying between them. Germline V CDR1 and CDR2: SGHDT, YYEEEE.